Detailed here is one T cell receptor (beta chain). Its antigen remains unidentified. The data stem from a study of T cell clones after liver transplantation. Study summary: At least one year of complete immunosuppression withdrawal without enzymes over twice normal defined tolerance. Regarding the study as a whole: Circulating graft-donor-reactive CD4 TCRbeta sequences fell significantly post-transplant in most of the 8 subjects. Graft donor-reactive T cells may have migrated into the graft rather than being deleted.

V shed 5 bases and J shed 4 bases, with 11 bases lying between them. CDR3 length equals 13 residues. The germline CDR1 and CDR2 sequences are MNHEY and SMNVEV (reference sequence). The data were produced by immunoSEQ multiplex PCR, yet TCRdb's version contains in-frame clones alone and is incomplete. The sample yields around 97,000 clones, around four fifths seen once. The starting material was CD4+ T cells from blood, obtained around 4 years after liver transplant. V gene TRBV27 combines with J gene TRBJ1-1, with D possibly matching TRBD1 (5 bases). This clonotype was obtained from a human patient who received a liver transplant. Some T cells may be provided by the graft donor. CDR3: CASSLTGFTEAFF. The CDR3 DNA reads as TGTGCCAGCAGTCTTACAGGTTTCACTGAAGCTTTCTTT.